The present T cell receptor (beta chain) was sequenced within a study of persistence of HIV-infected CD4 T cells (dated by TCRdb to 2018 to 2020). For context, the study as a whole: The study isolated CMV- and HIV-1 Gag-responding CD4+ T cells from ART-treated individuals to examine antigen-driven clonal expansion of HIV-1-infected cells. Suppressive ART had been received by participants for a median of around eight years. Apart from a couple of participants who underwent leukapheresis at a single time point, peripheral blood samples of up to about 180 mL were collected from participants at multiple time points. The clonality of all cells in each sorted population was measured by TCRbeta sequencing, and the clonality of infected cells was measured by proviral sequencing. For the TCR cluster analysis across participants, roughly eight participants were included for CMV and about 7 participants for Gag. What the research found in general, with its limitations: A correlation was observed between TCR oligoclonality and proviral oligoclonality within the same sorted populations. TCRbeta richness in CMV- and Gag-responding cells was significantly lower than in anti-CD3/anti-CD28-responding cells; CMV-responding cells had higher oligoclonality than CD3/CD28-stimulated and Gag-responding cells. Antigen-responding cells were enriched for expanded CDR3beta sequences that were degenerate, which suggests that CD4+ responses to CMV and Gag underwent convergent selection. Only a small number of individuals took part in the study, and the range of antigens tested was limited. Bulk TCR analyses could not be limited to the rare CMV-responding cells that actually contained HIV-1 proviruses.

On this clone itself: The clone's antigen remains unknown. The record has no base qualities; no much larger clone is one base away.

What this sample's treatment or condition label stands for: suppressive antiretroviral therapy. Cells were stimulated with a pool of overlapping HIV-1 Gag 15-mer peptides at around 0.91 ug per peptide per mL. Memory populations depleted of antigen-responding cells were obtained by sorting nonresponding CD40L-negative CD69-negative CD45RO-high memory CD4+ T cells. HIV-1-infected adults in whom suppressive ART had been started during chronic infection were enrolled as participants. For at least 4 years, the participants' plasma HIV-1 RNA had been undetectable, below 50 copies/mL. To be included, a participant needed positive CMV serology and a CD4+ T cell count above 400 cells/uL. Before stimulation, PBMCs were isolated using density centrifugation and then depleted of CD8+ T cells. For around 18 hours, CD8-depleted PBMCs were stimulated with anti-CD28/CD49d costimulation, a CD40-blocking antibody, and enfuvirtide, which was added to prevent new infections. Cells were sorted on a Beckman Coulter MoFlo Legacy or XDP sorter, with propidium iodide excluding dead cells. Genomic DNA was extracted with the QIAamp DNA Mini Kit for samples above one million cells, otherwise with the Quick-DNA Microprep Kit.

TCRbeta repertoires were sequenced from genomic DNA with the immunoSEQ hsTCRB assay version 4 in survey mode. Genomic DNA was diluted to roughly 9.5 ng/uL, using up to roughly 1 ug per sample for TCRbeta sequencing. In the source study's methods: ImmunoSeq Analyzer 3.0 was used for analysis of TCRbeta data, and diversity was computed on productive nucleotide rearrangements. The improved Chao index was used to estimate lower-bound TCR diversity, and the Gini coefficient was used to estimate clonality using the Immunarch R package. When different nucleotide rearrangements encoded the same CDR3beta amino acid sequence, each rearrangement was treated as a distinct clonotype. Differential abundance analysis identified TCRbeta sequences significantly enriched in antigen-responding cells relative to anti-CD3/anti-CD28-activated cells. GLIPH2 grouped TCRs by predicted peptide-MHC specificity, both within each participant and across combined participant data sets. What TCRdb holds here is the immuneACCESS table cut down to in-frame rearrangements. Part of the clones is not present; checked against another copy, under half of the missing clones reflect an unresolved V gene, and the others are unexplained. That table furnishes V, J and clone size, whereas the DNA furnished D and trimming. This sample gives approximately 39,000 clones in total; around 83% of them show up just once. The ten biggest clones cover around 0.97% of the sample.

For CDR1 and CDR2, the germline V gene lists KGHSH and LQKENI. From the cysteine up to the phenylalanine, the CDR3 has a length of 14 residues. The only DNA kept is the CDR3, 42 bases in frame from the first base. Trimming takes 3 bases from V and 1 base from J, and the germline ends sit 9 bases apart. The chain couples TRBV18 to TRBJ1-1; no D gene call is confident. This TCR was recovered from an adult with HIV. The donor label of this sample is uncertain. The material was cultured CD4+ T cells from PBMCs, obtained from a patient who received antiretroviral therapy. The intended sense of this specimen's cell subset or site label: CD40L-CD69- CD45RO-high memory CD4 T cells not responding to Gag peptides. For the CDR3, the sequence is CASSPQKANTEAFF. Here is the DNA: TGTGCCAGCTCACCGCAGAAGGCGAACACTGAAGCTTTCTTT.